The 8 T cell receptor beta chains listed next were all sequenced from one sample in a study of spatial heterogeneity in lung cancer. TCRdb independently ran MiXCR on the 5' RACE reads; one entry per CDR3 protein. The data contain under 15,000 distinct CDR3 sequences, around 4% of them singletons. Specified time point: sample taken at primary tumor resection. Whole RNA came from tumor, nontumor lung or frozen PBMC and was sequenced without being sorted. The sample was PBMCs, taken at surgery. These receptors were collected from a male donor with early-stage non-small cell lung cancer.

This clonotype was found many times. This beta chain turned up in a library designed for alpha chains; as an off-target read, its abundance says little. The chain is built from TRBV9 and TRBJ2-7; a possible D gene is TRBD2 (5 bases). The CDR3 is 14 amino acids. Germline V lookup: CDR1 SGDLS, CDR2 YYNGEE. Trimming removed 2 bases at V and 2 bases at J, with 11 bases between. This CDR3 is CASSVTGKAYEQYF. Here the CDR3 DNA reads TGTGCCAGCAGCGTGACCGGGAAGGCCTACGAGCAGTACTTC. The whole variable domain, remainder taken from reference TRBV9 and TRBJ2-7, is DSGVTQTPKHLITATGQRVTLRCSPRSGDLSVYWYQQSLDQGLQFLIQYYNGEERAKGNILERFSAQQFPDLHSELNLSSLELGDSALYFCASSVTGKAYEQYFGPGTRLTVT.

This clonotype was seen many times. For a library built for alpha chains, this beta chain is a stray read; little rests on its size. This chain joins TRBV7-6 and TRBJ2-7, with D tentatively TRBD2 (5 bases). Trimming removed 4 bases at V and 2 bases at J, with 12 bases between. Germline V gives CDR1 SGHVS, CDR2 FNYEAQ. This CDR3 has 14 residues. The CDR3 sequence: CASSSKSEAYEQYF. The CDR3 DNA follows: TGTGCCAGCAGCTCGAAATCGGAGGCCTACGAGCAGTACTTC. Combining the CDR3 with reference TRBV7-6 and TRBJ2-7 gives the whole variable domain GAGVSQSPRYKVTKRGQDVALRCDPISGHVSLYWYRQALGQGPEFLTYFNYEAQQDKSGLPNDRFSAERPEGSISTLTIQRTEQRDSAMYRCASSSKSEAYEQYFGPGTRLTVT.

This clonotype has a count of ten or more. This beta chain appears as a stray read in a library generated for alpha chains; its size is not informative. In DNA, the CDR3 is TGCAGCGTGGCCACTCTTTTAGACCCCTCCTACGAGCAGTACTTC. It translates to CSVATLLDPSYEQYF. The genes are TRBV29-1 and TRBJ2-7; no firm D call. Germline CDR1 SQVTM, CDR2 ANQGSEA. The CDR3 is 15 residues long. V was shortened by 6 bases and J by 0 bases, with 18 bases between the two germline ends.

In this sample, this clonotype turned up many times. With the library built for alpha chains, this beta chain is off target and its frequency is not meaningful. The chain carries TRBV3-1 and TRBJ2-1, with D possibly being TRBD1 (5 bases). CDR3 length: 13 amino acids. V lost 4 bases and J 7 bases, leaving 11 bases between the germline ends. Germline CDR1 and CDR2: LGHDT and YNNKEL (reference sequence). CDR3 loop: CASSPSQGNEQFF. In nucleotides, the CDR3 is TGTGCCAGCAGCCCTTCTCAGGGAAATGAGCAGTTCTTC.

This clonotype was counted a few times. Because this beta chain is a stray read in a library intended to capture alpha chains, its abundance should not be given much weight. Written as DNA, the CDR3 is TGTGCCAGCAGTTTGAAACTGGACAGGTCCTACGAGCAGTACTTC. Translation: CASSLKLDRSYEQYF. The gene calls are TRBV27 and TRBJ2-7; 7 bases agree with TRBD1. CDR3 size: 15 residues. CDR1 and CDR2 (germline): MNHEY, SMNVEV (reference sequence). The V and J ends lost 3 bases and 1 base, in that order; junction bases with no gene match: 6.

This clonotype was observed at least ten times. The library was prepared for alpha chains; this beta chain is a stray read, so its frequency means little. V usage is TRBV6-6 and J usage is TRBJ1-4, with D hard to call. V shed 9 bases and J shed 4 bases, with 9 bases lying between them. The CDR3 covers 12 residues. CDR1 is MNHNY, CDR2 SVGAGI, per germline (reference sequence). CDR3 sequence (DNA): TGTGCCAGTATGAGATATAATGAAAAACTGTTTTTT. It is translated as CASMRYNEKLFF.

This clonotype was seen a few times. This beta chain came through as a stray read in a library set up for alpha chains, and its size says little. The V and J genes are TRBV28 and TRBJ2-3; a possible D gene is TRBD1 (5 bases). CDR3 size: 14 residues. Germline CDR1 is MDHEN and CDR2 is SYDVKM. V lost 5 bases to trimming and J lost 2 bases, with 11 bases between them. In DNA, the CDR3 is TGTGCCAGCAGTAAGGGGCACATCACAGATACGCAGTATTTT. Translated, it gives CASSKGHITDTQYF.

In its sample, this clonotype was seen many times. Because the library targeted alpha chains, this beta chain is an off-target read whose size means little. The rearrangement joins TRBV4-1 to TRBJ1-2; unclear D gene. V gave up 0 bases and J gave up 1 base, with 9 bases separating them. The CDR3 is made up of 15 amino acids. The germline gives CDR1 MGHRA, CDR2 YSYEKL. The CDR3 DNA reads TGCGCCAGCAGCCAAGATCCCGGCAGTAACTATGGCTACACCTTC. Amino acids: CASSQDPGSNYGYTF.